This T cell receptor (beta chain) comes out of a study of vaccination effects on CD4 cells after COVID-19 (dated by TCRdb to 2021 to 2024). Looking at the study overall: Across the study, the median time from the second dose to post-vaccine sampling was 72 days (range 14 to 241). Altogether, some 10 COVID-19 convalescent patients and a few SARS-CoV-2-naive healthy vaccine recipients made up the full study. In the study, cultures from other donors were sequenced using the Oncomine TCR Beta short-read assay on an Illumina iSeq 100. SARS-CoV-2 spike-specific CD4+ TCR repertoires were compared before and after mRNA vaccination in COVID-19 convalescent patients and in infection-naive vaccine recipients.

Paper-wide results and their limitations: Among healthy vaccine recipients, nearly all vaccine-induced clones were SARS-CoV-2 mono-reactive, and just 1 of 255 was cross-reactive with common cold coronaviruses. Both infection-induced and vaccine-induced clones contracted markedly at late post-vaccination timepoints, which is consistent with waning T cell responses. The study was limited by a small number of convalescent patients, and early post-infection timepoints were lacking.

Library preparation employed the immunoSEQ multiplex PCR assay. TCR beta CDR3 sequencing was performed on DNA from the cultured, isolated CD4+ T cells. The authors' pipeline ran thus. Non-productive TCR sequences were removed and reads were trimmed to the CDR3 region, keeping CDR3s of at least 7 amino acids. The MANAFEST web app was used to identify antigen-specific clonotypes by comparing expansion in peptide wells with expansion in reference cultures. To count as positive, a clone had to show expansion at FDR<0.05 compared with the reference and with all other wells, an odds ratio above 5, and a frequency above 0.1% in two replicate wells. Cross-reactive clonotypes were defined as significantly expanded in SARS-CoV-2 spike wells and in at least one common cold coronavirus spike condition. Levenshtein distance calculated with the stringdist R package was used to assess CDR3 similarity, and unrooted trees were constructed with ape in R 3.6.1. The table comes from immuneACCESS by way of TCRdb, which keeps in-frame sequences with V and J called. Part of the clones is missing from these tables; in studies checked, under half for an unresolved V gene and the rest for unknown reasons. V, J and clone size were drawn from that table, and D and trimming were deduced from the DNA. This sample gives roughly 55,000 clones in total; about 78% of them show up just once. The top ten clones comprise 1.5% to 2.5% of the sample.

The ViraFEST assay stimulated PBMC with viral peptide pools and then used TCR sequencing to identify antigen-specific CD4+ T cell clonotypes by expansion. After less than eleven days of culture, CD4+ T cells were isolated with the EasySep CD4+ T cell isolation kit. Each participant received two doses of an mRNA SARS-CoV-2 vaccine, either BNT162b2 or mRNA-1273. Healthy vaccine recipients had no prior SARS-CoV-2 infection, confirmed by negative nucleocapsid antibodies before and after vaccination. About 2.2 million PBMC per well were cultured in IMDM with 5% human AB serum, 9 to 10 IU/ml IL-2 and gentamicin, plus 10 ug/ml peptides. On days 3 and 7, half of the culture medium was replaced with fresh IL-2-containing medium. Unless noted otherwise, every peptide stimulation condition was cultured in triplicate wells. PBMC were separated from whole blood using Ficoll-Paque Plus gradient centrifugation and were then either cryopreserved at -140C or used fresh. The overlapping peptide pools covered the spike proteins of SARS-CoV-2 and of the common cold coronaviruses HCoV-NL63, HCoV-OC43 and HCoV-229E. The QIAamp micro DNA kit was used to extract genomic DNA from the cultured CD4+ T cells.

As regards this clone: Its antigen specificity is not known. Per-base quality was not reported, and no clone a single base away is much larger than it.

V gives up 2 bases and J gives up 1 base, and the segment between their germline ends measures 14 bases. According to the germline V gene, CDR1 reads MNHEY and CDR2 reads SVGEGT. Inclusive of the bounding cysteine and phenylalanine, the CDR3 is 17 residues long. This entry keeps only the CDR3 DNA: 51 bases, framed from base 1. The sample in question was CD4+ T cells from PBMCs cultured with HCoV-OC43 spike peptides, obtained after COVID-19 vaccination. The cell subset or site label here, explained by the study, means: HCoV-OC43 spike overlapping peptide pool stimulation. The sequence links TRBV6-2 or TRBV6-3 to TRBJ2-2; the D gene lacks a confident call. This TCR was sampled from a human donor who received a COVID-19 vaccine. The DNA sequence is as follows: TGTGCCAGCAGTTACCGGCTCGTGCCCGTGAACACCGGGGAGCTGTTTTTT. Its protein reads: CASSYRLVPVNTGELFF.